This passage covers 27 T cell receptor beta chains from one sample sequenced in a study of OX40 agonist ivuxolimab in advanced cancers. Here immunoSEQ multiplex PCR was the method, and the copy in TCRdb shows in-frame clones only, minus some. The data contain just over 20,000 clones, around 76% of them seen just once; the ten biggest clones take up roughly 9.8%. The specimen comprised CD4+ or CD8+ T cells sorted from blood, sampled in a trial of the OX40 agonist ivuxolimab. The receptors come from an adult with an advanced solid tumor such as melanoma, head and neck, liver or kidney cancer.

This chain links TRBV11-1 with TRBJ2-1; possibly TRBD1 for D (6 bases). The CDR3 contains 16 residues. Deletions cut 0 bases from V and 1 base from J, with 10 bases between. Germline V gene sequence: CDR1 SGHAT, CDR2 FQDESV (reference sequence). The CDR3 nucleotides are TGTGCCAGCAGCTTAGCCGGGACACGATCCTACAATGAGCAGTTCTTC. It specifies CASSLAGTRSYNEQFF.

CDR3 DNA: TGTGCCAGCAGCTTGGCCTCAACCCCGGGGACTGAAGCTTTCTTT. Translating gives CASSLASTPGTEAFF. J is TRBJ1-1 and V is TRBV5-4, with unresolved D. Germline V gives CDR1 SGHNT, CDR2 YYREEE (reference sequence). The V end lost 0 bases, the J end lost 5 bases, and 14 bases lay between the germline ends. CDR3 length: 15 residues.

The genes are TRBV7-9 and TRBJ2-5, with TRBD1 as a possible D gene (5 bases). The J call may be faulty, since TRBJ2-7 better matches the DNA end. The length of the CDR3 is 13 residues. Germline loops: CDR1 SEHNR, CDR2 FQNEAQ (reference sequence). The CDR3 DNA sequence: TGTGCCAGCAGCAGACAGATCCCCTACGAGCAGTACTTC. Its translation is CASSRQIPYEQYF.

The chain couples TRBV7-6 to TRBJ2-6; possible D gene TRBD2, 5 bases. This CDR3 contains 18 residues. Germline V gene sequence: CDR1 SGHVS, CDR2 FNYEAQ. V was clipped by 3 bases and J by 0 bases, with 15 bases between them. The CDR3 DNA is TGTGCCAGCAGCTTTTCCGTCCCTAGCCCCTCTGGGGCCAACGTCCTGACTTTC. Translation: CASSFSVPSPSGANVLTF.

The chain uses TRBV9 and TRBJ1-3, with TRBD1 as a possible D gene (6 bases). CDR1 and CDR2 from the germline V gene are SGDLS and YYNGEE. The CDR3 spans 14 residues. V lost 0 bases to trimming and J lost 4 bases, with 8 bases between them. The CDR3 region is CASSVAGGGNTIYF. CDR3 bases: TGTGCCAGCAGCGTAGCTGGGGGCGGAAACACCATATATTTT.

The chain uses TRBV15 and TRBJ2-3; D is perhaps TRBD2 (5 bases). V was pared by 1 base and J by 2 bases, with 16 bases between. Germline V gene lookup returns CDR1 LNHNV and CDR2 YYDKDF (reference sequence). This CDR3 is 17 amino acids long. CDR3 residues: CATSRGAWGVDTDTQYF. CDR3 in DNA: TGTGCCACCAGCAGAGGAGCGTGGGGAGTTGACACAGATACGCAGTATTTT.

As to this clone: The junction departs from the called germline gene at one end, perhaps through a read error. The rearrangement uses TRBV5-3 and TRBJ1-2; perhaps TRBD1 as D (5 bases). TRBV5-3 is known as an ORF, though its function is uncertain. This CDR3 region has 13 residues. The CDR3 bases are TGTGCCAGCAGCTTGGGAGGGACCTATGGCTACACCTTC. It is translated as CASSLGGTYGYTF.

The chain links TRBV5-1 to TRBJ2-1; 7 nucleotides match TRBD1. CDR1 and CDR2 from the germline V gene are SGHRS and YFSETQ. After removal of 2 bases from V and 2 bases from J, the junction contained 4 bases not matched to a gene. The length of the CDR3 is 15 residues. The CDR3 nucleotides read TGCGCCAGCAGCTTCGGGACAGTAACCTACAATGAGCAGTTCTTC. Its protein is CASSFGTVTYNEQFF.

The chain links TRBV5-4 to TRBJ1-2; D unclear. The V and J ends lost 0 bases and 6 bases respectively, with 12 bases between them. Germline CDR1 SGHNT, CDR2 YYREEE (reference sequence). The CDR3 totals 14 residues. CDR3 in DNA: TGTGCCAGCAGCTTGGGGGTACATAGGGATGGCTACACCTTC. Residues: CASSLGVHRDGYTF.

This clone turned up a few times. The V call is TRBV19, the J call TRBJ2-2; 7 bases align to TRBD1. Germline values: CDR1 LNHDA, CDR2 SQIVND (reference sequence). The CDR3 runs to 12 residues. V was clipped by 9 bases and J by 6 bases; unmatched bases: 4. CDR3 loop: CASQTGSGELFF. The CDR3 nucleotides are TGTGCCAGCCAGACAGGGTCCGGGGAGCTGTTTTTT.

This chain connects TRBV6-6 to TRBJ1-1; no clear D gene. In germline, CDR1 is MNHNY, CDR2 SVGAGI (reference sequence). The V end was cut by 0 bases, the J end by 4 bases, with 9 bases between. The CDR3 contains 14 residues. CDR3 in amino acids: CASSYSISPTEAFF. DNA of the CDR3: TGTGCCAGCAGTTACTCGATATCACCCACTGAAGCTTTCTTT.

This clone appeared a few times. The chain employs TRBV18 and TRBJ1-2, with TRBD1 as a possible D gene (6 bases). The CDR3 loop spans 17 amino acids. Germline V gene sequence: CDR1 KGHSH, CDR2 LQKENI. The V end was cut by 2 bases, the J end by 1 base, with 17 bases between. The CDR3 DNA is TGTGCCAGCTCACCAGTAAGGGGGTCCAGTCGTAACTATGGCTACACCTTC. The encoded protein is CASSPVRGSSRNYGYTF.

The chain is built from TRBV27 and TRBJ2-5, with D maybe TRBD1 (5 bases). The CDR3 runs to 13 residues. Germline V gene sequence: CDR1 MNHEY, CDR2 SMNVEV (reference sequence). Trimming cost V 5 bases and J 0 bases, with 7 bases left between them. In DNA form, the CDR3 reads TGTGCCAGCAGTCGACAGTACCAAGAGACCCAGTACTTC. The encoded protein is CASSRQYQETQYF.

The rearrangement uses TRBV6-1 and TRBJ2-7, with a possible D match to TRBD1 (6 bases). CDR1 MNHNS and CDR2 SASEGT come from the germline V gene. Trimming took 8 bases from V and 2 from J, leaving 10 bases between them. The CDR3 is 12 residues long. The CDR3 nucleotides are TGTGCCAGCTGGGCAGGGGCCTACGAGCAGTACTTC. This codes for CASWAGAYEQYF.

This sequence joins TRBV9 and TRBJ1-3; D is unresolved. Germline CDR1 SGDLS, CDR2 YYNGEE. The CDR3 has 16 residues. V shed 1 base and J shed 0 bases, with 11 bases lying between them. The CDR3 sequence is CASSVYDFTSGNTIYF. The CDR3, as DNA: TGTGCCAGCAGCGTATACGACTTCACCTCTGGAAACACCATATATTTT.

The chain is built from TRBV11-2 and TRBJ1-3, with D perhaps TRBD1 (6 bases). V lost 5 bases and J lost 6, with 17 bases in between. The CDR3 runs to 15 residues. In germline, CDR1 is SGHAT, CDR2 FQNNGV. For the CDR3, the DNA is TGTGCCAGCAGCCCTCGGGCGGGGGCATTAAACACCATATATTTT. Translation: CASSPRAGALNTIYF.

CDR3 coding DNA: TGTGCCAGCAGCCAAAGGGGCTCTGGAAACACCATATATTTT. Amino acids: CASSQRGSGNTIYF. The chain is built from TRBV5-4 and TRBJ1-3, with TRBD1 as a possible D gene (5 bases). With 4 bases removed from V and 0 bases from J, the gap between germline ends came to 8 bases. CDR3 length: 14 amino acids. Per the germline V gene, CDR1 is SGHNT and CDR2 is YYREEE (reference sequence).

This clone was seen more than once but under ten times. The chain combines TRBV5-1 with TRBJ2-5; 13 positions match TRBD2. CDR3 length: 19 residues. Germline loops: CDR1 SGHRS, CDR2 YFSETQ. V lost 2 bases and J lost 0; bases outside the gene matches: 10. As DNA, the CDR3 is TGCGCCAGCAGCTTTGGACTAGCGGGGGACTTGCTAAACCAAGAGACCCAGTACTTC. Amino acid sequence: CASSFGLAGDLLNQETQYF.

The chain joins TRBV19 to TRBJ2-1; D possibly corresponds to TRBD1 (6 bases). Germline V gene sequence: CDR1 LNHDA, CDR2 SQIVND (reference sequence). V lost 3 bases, J lost 0 bases, and 9 bases lay in between. The CDR3 is 15 residues long. The CDR3 DNA reads TGTGCCAGTAGTATCGACAGGAGCTCCTACAATGAGCAGTTCTTC. Residues: CASSIDRSSYNEQFF.

A word on this clone: Germline and junction disagree at one end, which may indicate a read error. V gene TRBV13 combines with J gene TRBJ2-2; 10 nucleotides line up with TRBD1. This CDR3 has 16 residues. Germline V CDR1 and CDR2: PRHDT, FYEKMQ (reference sequence). CDR3 sequence (DNA): TGTGCCAGCAGCCTAGGACAGGGGGACAAAACCGGGGAGCTGTTTTTT. This codes for CASSLGQGDKTGELFF. Variable domain in full (rest from reference TRBV13 and TRBJ2-2): AAGVIQSPRHLIKEKRETATLKCYPIPRHDTVYWYQQGPGQDPQFLISFYEKMQSDKGSIPDRFSAQQFSDYHSELNMSSLELGDSALYFCASSLGQGDKTGELFFGEGSRLTVL.

The V and J genes are TRBV10-1 and TRBJ2-1; D tentatively reads TRBD1 or TRBD2 (5 bases each). The CDR3 runs to 15 residues. V was pared by 5 bases and J by 0 bases, with 11 bases between. Germline V gives CDR1 WNHNN, CDR2 SYGVQD (reference sequence). CDR3: CASSQGDFSYNEQFF. The CDR3 region has the DNA TGCGCCAGCAGTCAGGGAGATTTCTCCTACAATGAGCAGTTCTTC.

This clone was counted between two and nine times. In nucleotides, the CDR3 is TGTGCCAGCAGTGACCCAAAGGGGGGTTACGATGGCTACACCTTC. Its translation is CASSDPKGGYDGYTF. The V gene is TRBV6-6, the J gene TRBJ1-2, with D perhaps TRBD1 (6 bases). The CDR3 covers 15 residues. Germline assignment: CDR1 MNHNY and CDR2 SVGAGI (reference sequence). V was clipped by 5 bases and J by 6 bases, with 19 bases between them.

The V and J genes are TRBV19 and TRBJ1-2; 10 positions agree with TRBD1. J lost 8 bases, V lost 3 bases, and 9 bases had no gene match. The CDR3 has 15 amino acids. Germline V CDR1 and CDR2: LNHDA, SQIVND (reference sequence). Here the CDR3 reads CASSIEGQGGVGYTF. CDR3 nucleotide sequence: TGTGCCAGTAGTATCGAAGGACAGGGGGGCGTGGGCTACACCTTC.

This clone was observed a handful of times. The CDR3, as DNA: TGTGCCATCACCCCGGCGGGCGGCACTGAAGCTTTCTTT. Encoded protein: CAITPAGGTEAFF. The rearrangement uses TRBV10-3 and TRBJ1-1; D not certain. Germline V gives CDR1 ENHRY, CDR2 SYGVKD. Deletions cut 7 bases from V and 4 bases from J, with 13 bases between. The CDR3 has 13 amino acids.

This chain joins TRBV5-4 and TRBJ1-1, with D possibly being TRBD1 (5 bases). CDR1 is SGHNT and CDR2 is YYREEE in the germline V gene (reference sequence). The CDR3 spans 14 residues. Trimming cost V 4 bases and J 1 base, with 11 bases left between them. The CDR3 is CASSPGGKNTEAFF. Written as DNA, the CDR3 is TGTGCCAGCAGCCCGGGGGGAAAGAACACTGAAGCTTTCTTT.

The chain has TRBV7-2 and TRBJ2-6; 8 bases are shared with TRBD2. The V gene's germline CDR1 is SGHTA and CDR2 FQGNSA. The CDR3 covers 19 residues. V shed 1 base and J 4 bases; nucleotides not matched to a gene: 12. The CDR3 loop is CASSLVPGLALSGANVLTF. The CDR3 nucleotides read TGTGCCAGCAGCTTAGTCCCCGGACTAGCACTATCGGGGGCCAACGTCCTGACTTTC. The full variable domain, in which reference TRBV7-2 and TRBJ2-6 provide the parts outside the CDR3, is GAGVSQSPSNKVTEKGKDVELRCDPISGHTALYWYRQSLGQGLEFLIYFQGNSAPDKSGLPSDRFSAERTGGSVSTLTIQRTQQEDSAVYLCASSLVPGLALSGANVLTFGAGSRLTVL.

This rearrangement joins TRBV29-1 to TRBJ2-1, with TRBD2 identical over 14 bases. Germline-derived CDR1 and CDR2 are SQVTM and ANQGSEA. V gave up 4 bases and J gave up 8 bases; unmatched junction bases: 10. CDR3 size: 16 residues. The CDR3 coding sequence is TGCAGCGTTGGGTTTCTCGGACTAGCGGGGGGCTATGAGCAGTTCTTC. This codes for CSVGFLGLAGGYEQFF.